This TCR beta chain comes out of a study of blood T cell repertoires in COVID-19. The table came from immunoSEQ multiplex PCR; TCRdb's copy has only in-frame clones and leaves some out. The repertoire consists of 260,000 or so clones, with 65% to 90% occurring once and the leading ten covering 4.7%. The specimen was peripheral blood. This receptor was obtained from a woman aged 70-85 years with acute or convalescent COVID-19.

In DNA form, the CDR3 reads TGTGCCAGCAGCTTCCAGGCGTATAATTCACCCCTCCACTTT. It translates to CASSFQAYNSPLHF. V usage is TRBV11-1 and J usage is TRBJ1-6; D is uncertain. This CDR3 is 14 amino acids long. V was pared by 3 bases and J by 4 bases, with 7 bases between. The V gene's germline CDR1 is SGHAT and CDR2 FQDESV (reference sequence).